These T cell receptor beta chains were read from a single sample in a study of blood T cell repertoires in COVID-19. The data were produced by immunoSEQ multiplex PCR, yet TCRdb's version contains in-frame clones alone and is incomplete. The sample holds roughly 39,000 clones; 87% are singletons and the top ten take about 9.1%. The sequencing input was peripheral blood. These receptors were obtained from a woman older than 75 with active COVID-19. CDR3s include the opening cysteine and the closing phenylalanine or tryptophan. The D gene is left open where the match is weak. Clone sizes are given selectively: once, few, many, or a class where the clone is expanded.

D | J | size | V | CDR3 | DNA
- | TRBJ2-7 | - | TRBV30 | CAWSQQQGTEQYF | TGTGCCTGGAGCCAACAGCAGGGAACGGAGCAGTACTTC
- | TRBJ1-2 | - | TRBV28 | CASLPLGGYYGYTF | TGTGCCAGCTTACCCTTAGGGGGTTACTATGGCTACACCTTC
TRBD2 | TRBJ2-5 | - | TRBV5-6 | CASSLLSGGVQETQYF | TGTGCCAGCAGCTTGCTTAGCGGGGGTGTCCAAGAGACCCAGTACTTC
- | TRBJ1-5 | - | TRBV3-1/TRBV3-2 | CASSQQNQPQHF | TGTGCCAGCAGCCAACAAAATCAGCCCCAGCATTTT
TRBD2 | TRBJ2-5 | - | TRBV25-1 | CASMRGAQETQYF | TGTGCCAGCATGCGGGGGGCCCAAGAGACCCAGTACTTC
- | TRBJ2-2 | - | TRBV5-5 | CASSFRRTTTGELFF | TGTGCCAGCAGCTTTAGAAGGACTACAACCGGGGAGCTGTTTTTT
TRBD1 | TRBJ1-5 | - | TRBV19 | CASRTDRGYNQPQHF | TGTGCCAGCCGTACTGACAGGGGCTACAATCAGCCCCAGCATTTT
TRBD1 | TRBJ1-2 | - | TRBV18 | CASSPPGQGPGFTNYGYTF | TGTGCCAGCTCACCGCCGGGACAGGGGCCAGGTTTTACTAACTATGGCTACACCTTC
TRBD1 | TRBJ1-5 | - | TRBV6-5 | CASRVQGNQPQHF | TGTGCCAGCAGGGTACAGGGGAATCAGCCCCAGCATTTT
- | TRBJ1-1 | - | TRBV6-1 | CASSEGAYLNTEAFF | TGTGCCAGCAGTGAAGGTGCATACTTGAACACTGAAGCTTTCTTT
- | TRBJ2-5 | - | TRBV19 | CASSEYLGVAETQYF | TGTGCCAGTAGTGAGTATTTAGGAGTTGCGGAGACCCAGTACTTC
TRBD1 | TRBJ1-5 | - | TRBV14 | CASRLGQGGQPQHF | TGTGCCAGCAGATTAGGACAGGGGGGTCAGCCCCAGCATTTT
- | TRBJ2-1 | - | TRBV3-1/TRBV3-2 | CASSQDNRVREQFF | TGTGCCAGCAGCCAAGATAACAGGGTGCGTGAGCAGTTCTTC
TRBD1 | TRBJ2-5 | - | TRBV24-1 | CATSDSRQGRETQYF | TGTGCCACCAGTGATTCCCGACAGGGCCGAGAGACCCAGTACTTC
- | TRBJ1-1 | - | TRBV7-2 | CASSPAGRMNTEAFF | TGTGCCAGCAGCCCTGCGGGACGGATGAACACTGAAGCTTTCTTT
- | TRBJ2-1 | - | TRBV5-1 | CASSLGGQGLDEQFF | TGCGCCAGCAGCTTGGGGGGCCAGGGCCTAGATGAGCAGTTCTTC
TRBD1 | TRBJ1-2 | - | TRBV28 | CASSLGGPQGAGWGYTF | TGTGCCAGCAGTTTGGGTGGCCCACAGGGGGCGGGATGGGGCTACACCTTC
- | TRBJ2-3 | few | TRBV24-1 | CATSPGTDTQYF | TGTGCCACCAGTCCGGGAACAGATACGCAGTATTTT
TRBD1 | TRBJ2-2 | medium-sized | TRBV24-1 | CATSDPTGGQYTGELFF | TGTGCCACCAGTGATCCCACAGGGGGCCAATACACCGGGGAGCTGTTTTTT
TRBD1 | TRBJ1-4 | - | TRBV5-4 | CASSFGQGGGEKLFF | TGTGCCAGCAGCTTCGGACAGGGAGGTGGAGAAAAACTGTTTTTT
TRBD2 | TRBJ2-3 | - | TRBV2 | CASNGLAGGTTDTQYF | TGTGCCAGCAACGGACTAGCGGGGGGGACCACAGATACGCAGTATTTT
TRBD1 | TRBJ2-6 | - | TRBV9 | CASSVSSSTGKTGANVLTF | TGTGCCAGCAGCGTATCCTCTTCGACAGGGAAGACTGGGGCCAACGTCCTGACTTTC
- | TRBJ2-3 | - | TRBV12-3/TRBV12-4 | CASSLARGDTQYF | TGTGCCAGCAGTTTAGCGAGGGGGGATACGCAGTATTTT
- | TRBJ2-7 | - | TRBV11-2 | CASSLEGSFEYF | TGTGCCAGCAGCTTAGAGGGCTCCTTCGAGTACTTC
- | TRBJ1-4 | once | TRBV4-3 | CASSQDRAGGGGTNEKLFF | TGCGCCAGCAGCCAAGATCGAGCTGGGGGGGGAGGGACTAATGAAAAACTGTTTTTT
- | TRBJ2-5 | - | TRBV7-2 | CASSWARGETQYF | TGTGCCAGCAGCTGGGCCCGGGGAGAGACCCAGTACTTC
- | TRBJ2-3 | - | TRBV2 | CASSDDRGTDTQYF | TGTGCCAGCAGTGATGATCGGGGTACAGATACGCAGTATTTT
TRBD1 | TRBJ2-7 | - | TRBV6-2/TRBV6-3 | CASSQGTGNLHEQYF | TGTGCCAGCAGTCAAGGGACAGGGAATCTCCACGAGCAGTACTTC
- | TRBJ2-3 | few | TRBV5-1 | CASSLAGEFPDTQYF | TGCGCCAGCAGCTTGGCAGGGGAGTTCCCAGATACGCAGTATTTT
- | TRBJ1-3 | - | TRBV18 | CASSPNTGNSGNTIYF | TGTGCCAGCTCACCAAACACAGGGAACTCTGGAAACACCATATATTTT
TRBD2 | TRBJ2-7 | - | TRBV5-1 | CASTEYAGGQYYEQYF | TGCGCCAGCACCGAATACGCGGGGGGCCAGTACTACGAGCAGTACTTC
- | TRBJ2-5 | - | TRBV7-9 | CASSLSGGGVQETQYF | TGTGCCAGCAGCTTATCCGGGGGTGGGGTTCAAGAGACCCAGTACTTC
- | TRBJ2-7 | - | TRBV27 | CASSYSRFGEQYF | TGTGCCAGCAGTTACTCCCGTTTCGGCGAGCAGTACTTC
TRBD1 | TRBJ2-3 | - | TRBV7-9 | CASSSTGGLADTQYF | TGTGCCAGCAGCTCCACAGGGGGGCTCGCAGATACGCAGTATTTT
TRBD1 | TRBJ1-6 | - | TRBV7-2 | CASSLNQGDNSPLHF | TGTGCCAGCAGCTTAAATCAGGGGGATAATTCACCCCTCCACTTT
- | TRBJ2-3 | - | TRBV4-3 | CASSQAKRARGDTQYF | TGCGCCAGCAGCCAGGCCAAACGCGCCAGGGGAGATACGCAGTATTTT
TRBD1 | TRBJ2-5 | - | TRBV6-2/TRBV6-3 | CASSYQTGPETQYF | TGTGCCAGCAGTTACCAGACAGGGCCAGAGACCCAGTACTTC
- | TRBJ2-1 | - | TRBV11-2 | CASSYSGNEQFF | TGTGCCAGCAGCTATAGCGGCAATGAGCAGTTCTTC
TRBD1 | TRBJ2-3 | - | TRBV3-1/TRBV3-2 | CASSQATGFPSTDTQYF | TGTGCCAGCAGCCAAGCGACAGGGTTCCCCAGCACAGATACGCAGTATTTT
- | TRBJ1-5 | - | TRBV28 | CASIQGRGNIGQPQHF | TGTGCCAGCATCCAGGGGAGGGGGAATATCGGTCAGCCCCAGCATTTT
TRBD1 | TRBJ2-2 | few | TRBV7-6 | CASSLVFGGTGLNTGELFF | TGTGCCAGCAGCTTAGTTTTTGGCGGGACAGGGTTGAACACCGGGGAGCTGTTTTTT
- | TRBJ2-1 | - | TRBV7-9 | CASSLAGSGLHEQFF | TGTGCCAGCAGCTTAGCCGGATCAGGGTTACATGAGCAGTTCTTC
TRBD1 | TRBJ2-7 | - | TRBV11-2 | CASSLFSSGQGAGEQYF | TGTGCCAGCAGCTTATTTTCGTCGGGACAGGGGGCGGGGGAGCAGTACTTC
- | TRBJ1-6 | - | TRBV9 | CASSAGDRSPLHF | TGTGCCAGCAGCGCGGGGGATCGGTCACCCCTCCACTTT
- | TRBJ1-5 | - | TRBV24-1 | CATSNGGQPQHF | TGTGCCACCAGTAACGGGGGACAGCCCCAGCATTTT
- | TRBJ2-3 | - | TRBV3-1/TRBV3-2 | CASSAAIPMQDTQYF | TGTGCCAGCAGCGCCGCTATTCCCATGCAAGATACGCAGTATTTT
- | TRBJ2-1 | once | TRBV5-3 | CARSLGSNNEQFF | TGTGCCAGAAGCTTGGGATCTAACAATGAGCAGTTCTTC
- | TRBJ1-2 | - | TRBV7-2 | CASSLARAGRGGYTF | TGTGCCAGCAGCTTAGCCAGGGCCGGCCGAGGAGGCTACACCTTC
TRBD1 | TRBJ1-5 | - | TRBV24-1 | CATSDPQGASPQHF | TGTGCCACCAGTGATCCCCAGGGGGCCAGCCCCCAGCATTTT